These 8 T cell receptor beta chains were sequenced from one sample in a study of blood T cell repertoires in COVID-19. Using immunoSEQ multiplex PCR, the repertoire was profiled, and TCRdb retains in-frame clones only, with some absent. Of some 100,000 clones listed, approximately 87% are singletons. Sequencing was performed on peripheral blood. These receptors came from a human donor with active COVID-19. The donor label of this sample is uncertain.

V is TRBV2 and J is TRBJ2-7; D perhaps matches TRBD2 (5 bases). V lost 6 bases to trimming and J lost 5 bases, with 14 bases between them. Germline V lookup: CDR1 SNHLY, CDR2 FYNNEI. The CDR3 length is 13 residues. In DNA form, the CDR3 reads TGTGCCAGCAGGGTCGGGGATTTAAACGAGCAGTACTTC. Encoded protein: CASRVGDLNEQYF.

The genes are TRBV5-5 and TRBJ1-5, with TRBD1 identical over 8 bases. Trimming removed 1 base from V and 2 bases from J; junction bases left unmatched: 2. CDR1 SGHKS and CDR2 YYEKEE come from the germline V gene (reference sequence). The length of the CDR3 is 15 residues. CDR3 nucleotides: TGTGCCAGCAGCTTGCAGGGGGCGGGCAATCAGCCCCAGCATTTT. The encoded protein is CASSLQGAGNQPQHF.

This clone occurred once. This sequence joins TRBV3-1 (or the pseudogene TRBV3-2) and TRBJ2-3; D is undetermined. The germline CDR1 and CDR2 sequences are LGHDT and YNNKEL (reference sequence). Trimming stripped 0 bases from V and 2 bases from J, with 3 bases between. The CDR3 totals 13 residues. The CDR3 reads CASSQDLTDTQYF. The CDR3 DNA reads as TGTGCCAGCAGCCAAGACCTCACAGATACGCAGTATTTT.

The chain joins TRBV7-2 to TRBJ1-2; 9 bases line up with TRBD1. With 1 base clipped from V and 6 bases from J, the junction kept 6 bases outside the gene matches. Germline-derived CDR1 and CDR2 are SGHTA and FQGNSA. The CDR3 has 15 residues. The CDR3 is CASSLVTGGSDGYTF. The DNA for the CDR3 is TGTGCCAGCAGCTTAGTCACAGGGGGCTCCGATGGCTACACCTTC.

This rearrangement joins TRBV18 to TRBJ2-4, with D unclear. Germline CDR1 reads KGHSH; CDR2 reads LQKENI. Trimming took 3 bases from V and 6 from J, leaving 9 bases between them. This CDR3 is built from 13 residues. The CDR3 region is CASSPPQLNIQYF. The DNA for the CDR3 is TGTGCCAGCTCACCCCCACAGCTAAACATTCAGTACTTC.

This chain links TRBV19 with TRBJ1-4; TRBD1 is a possible D gene (5 bases). The CDR3 covers 16 residues. Germline assignment: CDR1 LNHDA and CDR2 SQIVND (reference sequence). Trimming took 9 bases from V and 4 from J, leaving 21 bases between them. The CDR3 loop reads CASRQMSKSRNEKLFF. Written as DNA, the CDR3 is TGTGCCAGCCGACAGATGTCAAAGTCCCGTAATGAAAAACTGTTTTTT.

J is TRBJ2-1 and V is TRBV7-8, with a weak D call TRBD1 (6 bases). The CDR3 runs 17 residues. Trimming stripped 1 base from V and 7 bases from J, with 20 bases between. The germline V gene has CDR1 SGHVS and CDR2 FQNEAQ. CDR3 in DNA: TGTGCCAGCAGCTTAGTGGGGGCCCGGCGGTTGATGAATGAGCAGTTCTTC. Amino acid sequence: CASSLVGARRLMNEQFF.

The chain employs TRBV6-5 and TRBJ2-1, with a weak D call TRBD1 (6 bases). V shed 4 bases and J shed 0 bases, with 10 bases lying between them. This CDR3 is 15 amino acids long. From germline, CDR1 is MNHEY and CDR2 SVGAGI. CDR3 region: CASSFGQSSYNEQFF. The DNA for the CDR3 is TGTGCCAGCAGTTTCGGACAGAGCTCCTACAATGAGCAGTTCTTC.